This is a list of T cell receptor beta chains from one sample in a study of beta chain features in type 1 diabetes. Sequencing used immunoSEQ multiplex PCR; TCRdb keeps in-frame clones, though not all of them. The sample lists under 400,000 clones; approximately 12% were seen once. The sequenced sample consisted of naive CD4+ T cells from blood. These receptors were collected from a woman aged 18-29 years with type 1 diabetes. Each CDR3 is given with its conserved first and last residue. A D gene is named only where the DNA matches it firmly. The size entry is marked missing in some rows and otherwise reads once, few, many or a size class.

few	TRBV7-9	TRBJ2-7	TRBD1	14	CASSSRQGAGEQYF	TGTGCCAGCAGCTCCAGACAGGGGGCTGGGGAGCAGTACTTC
few	TRBV28	TRBJ2-6	NA	12	CASSLGGNVLTF	TGTGCCAGCAGCTTAGGAGGCAACGTCCTGACTTTC
few	TRBV15	TRBJ2-2	TRBD1	12	CAAGGYGGELFF	TGTGCCGCAGGGGGCTATGGCGGGGAGCTGTTTTTT
NA	TRBV9	TRBJ2-1	NA	15	CASSVRADSYNEQFF	TGTGCCAGCAGCGTACGCGCCGACTCCTACAATGAGCAGTTCTTC
few	TRBV28	TRBJ1-5	NA	15	CASSPRGEGHQPQHF	TGTGCCAGCAGTCCCCGTGGGGAGGGCCATCAGCCCCAGCATTTT
few	TRBV25-1	TRBJ1-1	NA	15	CASSQGGGRYTEAFF	TGTGCCAGCAGTCAAGGGGGTGGGCGATACACTGAAGCTTTCTTT
NA	TRBV9	TRBJ2-6	NA	14	CASTGLSGANVLTF	TGTGCCAGCACTGGCCTCTCTGGGGCCAACGTCCTGACTTTC
NA	TRBV7-2	TRBJ2-1	NA	13	CASSPRLVAEQFF	TGTGCCAGCAGCCCCAGACTAGTGGCTGAGCAGTTCTTC
NA	TRBV27	TRBJ1-5	TRBD1	15	CASRPGGASNQPQHF	TGTGCCAGCAGGCCAGGGGGCGCGAGCAATCAGCCCCAGCATTTT
few	TRBV30	TRBJ1-5	TRBD1	13	CAWSVQGNQPQHF	TGTGCCTGGAGTGTACAGGGGAACCAGCCCCAGCATTTT
NA	TRBV18	TRBJ1-5	TRBD1	14	CASSPDRDGQPQHF	TGTGCCAGCTCACCAGACAGGGACGGTCAGCCCCAGCATTTT
few	TRBV18	TRBJ1-5	NA	14	CASSPGQDNQPQHF	TGTGCCAGCTCACCGGGACAAGACAATCAGCCCCAGCATTTT
NA	TRBV30	TRBJ2-7	TRBD1	13	CAWTVQGAYEQYF	TGTGCCTGGACAGTGCAGGGGGCGTACGAGCAGTACTTC
NA	TRBV2	TRBJ2-3	TRBD1	14	CASRRGQGTDTQYF	TGTGCCAGCAGGCGGGGACAGGGGACAGATACGCAGTATTTT
few	TRBV5-1	TRBJ2-1	TRBD2	15	CASSLRGGEYNEQFF	TGCGCCAGCAGCTTGCGCGGGGGGGAGTACAATGAGCAGTTCTTC
few	TRBV6-5	TRBJ1-5	TRBD1	14	CASRYSQGLGPQHF	TGTGCCAGCAGGTACTCACAGGGGTTGGGGCCCCAGCATTTT
NA	TRBV9	TRBJ2-2	TRBD2	18	CASKSGLAGGLNTGELFF	TGTGCCAGCAAATCCGGACTAGCGGGAGGGCTGAACACCGGGGAGCTGTTTTTT
few	TRBV2	TRBJ1-2	TRBD1	12	CASSGDSYGYTF	TGTGCCAGCAGTGGGGACAGCTATGGCTACACCTTC
NA	TRBV5-1	TRBJ2-3	NA	16	CASSSGPGAHTDTQYF	TGCGCCAGCAGCTCCGGGCCAGGGGCCCACACAGATACGCAGTATTTT
many	TRBV23-1	TRBJ2-5	NA	9	CASSHSFYF	TGCGCCAGCAGTCACTCCTTCTACTTC